This TCR beta chain derives from a study of response to subunit inactivated influenza vaccine. General study results and limits: That few new T cells are recruited by each seasonal influenza vaccination was the authors' suggestion.

With regard to this clonotype: Its specificity is unknown.

Trimming took off 7 bases at V and 1 base at J, with 10 bases between the two ends. The CDR3 contains 13 residues. One entry per CDR3 protein results from TCRdb running MiXCR on the RT-PCR reads. The sample holds more than 250,000 distinct CDR3 sequences, about a fifth seen once. The chain joins TRBV12-3 or TRBV12-4 to TRBJ1-2, with a possible D match to TRBD1 (6 bases). Specimen: PBMCs from blood, collected less than 22 months after vaccination. This clonotype was obtained from a man aged 50-75 years who received an inactivated influenza vaccine. CDR3 in DNA: TGTGCCAGCACCCAGGGGCATAACTATGGCTACACCTTC. Translated: CASTQGHNYGYTF.